This T cell receptor beta chain is from a study of vaccination effects on CD4 cells after COVID-19. Across the study: Post-vaccine sample collection fell at a median of 72 days after the second dose. Whole-study findings and limits: Clones induced by infection and by vaccine showed marked clonal contraction late after vaccination. After vaccination of healthy people, only 1 of 255 vaccine-induced clones cross-reacted with common cold coronaviruses. Sampling in the study covered few convalescent patients and included no early post-infection timepoints.

With respect to this clone: Its antigen is not identified.

Following 10 days of culture, CD4+ T cells were isolated. Either the BNT162b2 or mRNA-1273 vaccine was given to participants in two doses. CDR3 length: 17 residues. CDR1 MDHEN and CDR2 SYDVKM come from the germline V gene. J gave up 5 bases and V 1 base, and 9 bases lay outside the gene matches. Clones were sequenced by immunoSEQ multiplex PCR, and TCRdb holds only the in-frame ones, with some missing. The repertoire includes tens of thousands of clones, about 67% of them detected once, and roughly 7.7% sits in the top ten. The material sequenced was CD4+ T cells from PBMCs cultured without peptide, taken after COVID-19 vaccination. The rearrangement uses TRBV28 and TRBJ2-1; 9 bases are shared with TRBD2. The clonotype was recovered from a human donor who received a COVID-19 vaccine. The CDR3 nucleotides are TGTGCCAGCAGTTTATTGGGGTGGGCTAGCGGGAACAATGAGCAGTTCTTC. Protein sequence: CASSLLGWASGNNEQFF.